The sequence of this T cell receptor beta chain was determined in a study of blood T cell repertoires in COVID-19. Study in general: T cells, B-cell-depleted T cells, or PBMCs provided the cDNA or gDNA that served as material.

CDR3 length: 15 residues. CDR1 SGHVS and CDR2 FNYEAQ come from the germline V gene. Losses at the gene ends were 4 bases for V and 4 bases for J; bases not matched to a gene: 3. Authors' processing steps: By means of reference gene primer amplification, nucleated cell counts were estimated. TCRdb keeps only in-frame clones here, not all; method: immunoSEQ multiplex PCR. The V and J calls and the clone size are those of that table, but D and trimming were determined from the DNA. In the table there are approximately 200,000 clones, 65% to 85% of which are singletons. This sequence joins TRBV7-6 and TRBJ2-2, with 10 nucleotides matching TRBD1. The receptor was derived from a woman older than 75 with acute or convalescent COVID-19. Sequenced input: peripheral blood. CDR3 nucleotide sequence: TGTGCCAGCAGCTGGGGACAGGGGTCCACCGGGGAGCTGTTTTTT. Encoded protein: CASSWGQGSTGELFF. Drawing the rest from reference TRBV7-6 and TRBJ2-2, the complete variable domain is GAGVSQSPRYKVTKRGQDVALRCDPISGHVSLYWYRQALGQGPEFLTYFNYEAQQDKSGLPNDRFSAERPEGSISTLTIQRTEQRDSAMYRCASSWGQGSTGELFFGEGSRLTVL.